This TCR beta chain was captured by sequencing in a study of T cell responses to AZD1222 COVID-19 vaccine. The CDR3 extends over 16 amino acids. V lost 2 bases and J 3 bases, leaving 16 bases between the germline ends. Libraries were prepared by immunoSEQ multiplex PCR; TCRdb keeps only in-frame clonotypes and omits some of them. This repertoire shows approximately 150,000 clones, roughly 90% found once; its top ten account for 2.5% to 3.5%. Sample: peripheral blood, taken 28 days after the second AZD1222 dose. The sequence was obtained from an adult who received the AZD1222 COVID-19 vaccine. This chain connects TRBV23-1 to TRBJ2-5; a possible D gene is TRBD1 (5 bases). TRBV23-1 falls under the ORF class, with uncertain function. CDR3 in DNA: TGCGCCAGCAGTCAACAGTCACAGGCGAGAAAAGAGACCCAGTACTTC. It is translated as CASSQQSQARKETQYF.